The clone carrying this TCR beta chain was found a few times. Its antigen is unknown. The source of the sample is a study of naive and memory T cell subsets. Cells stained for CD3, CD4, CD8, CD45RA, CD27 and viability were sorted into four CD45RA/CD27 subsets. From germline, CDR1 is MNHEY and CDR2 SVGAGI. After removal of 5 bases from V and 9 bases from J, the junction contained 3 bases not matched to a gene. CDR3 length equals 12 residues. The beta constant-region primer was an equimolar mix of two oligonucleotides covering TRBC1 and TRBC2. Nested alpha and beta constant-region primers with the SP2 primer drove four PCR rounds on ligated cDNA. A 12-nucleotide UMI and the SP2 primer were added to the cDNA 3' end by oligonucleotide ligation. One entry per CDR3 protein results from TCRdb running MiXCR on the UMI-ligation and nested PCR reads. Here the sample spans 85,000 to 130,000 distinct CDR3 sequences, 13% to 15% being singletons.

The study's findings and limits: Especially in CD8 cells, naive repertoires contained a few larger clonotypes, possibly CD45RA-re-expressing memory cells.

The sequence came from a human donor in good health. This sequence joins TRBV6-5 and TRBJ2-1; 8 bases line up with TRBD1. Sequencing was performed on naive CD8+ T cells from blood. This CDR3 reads CASSRGQGEQFF. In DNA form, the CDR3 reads TGTGCCAGCAGTCGTGGACAGGGTGAGCAGTTCTTC.